These 30 T cell receptor beta chains share one sample of origin, sequenced in a study of post-analysis software for immune sequencing data (dated by TCRdb to 2013 to 2016). The library was produced with PCR. TCRdb names Illumina HiSeq 2500 as the instrument used. To reduce PCR and sequencing biases, unique molecular identifiers were incorporated into the TCR beta cDNA libraries. TCRdb reran the public reads through fastp at Q25 and MiXCR, keeping productive beta chains. Each record represents a unique CDR3 protein, reported with the most common genes and DNA among its rows. Within this sample are 380,000 or so distinct CDR3 sequences, with roughly 30% of them counted one time only. The ten largest clonotypes hold about an eighth of the sample. General study outcomes and caveats: Significantly higher frequencies in patients than in controls were found for five TRBV segments, including TRBV5-6, TRBV5-1 and TRBV20-1.

Their specific antigens are unknown. Sequencing was carried out using blood. The receptors stem from a girl aged 10-17 years with multiple sclerosis.

The chain's CDR3 is CSVIGLNTEAFF. Written as DNA, the CDR3 is TGCAGCGTCATTGGGTTGAACACTGAAGCTTTCTTT. This rearrangement joins TRBV29-1 to TRBJ1-1; unclear D gene. The CDR3 has 12 amino acids. The germline V gene encodes CDR1 SQVTM and CDR2 ANQGSEA. The V end lost 6 bases, the J end lost 0 bases, and 8 bases lay between the germline ends.

The chain has TRBV20-1 and TRBJ2-4; 9 bases map to TRBD1. The J call may be faulty, since TRBJ2-5 better matches the DNA end. Germline V gives CDR1 DFQATT, CDR2 SNEGSKA (reference sequence). The CDR3 extends over 14 amino acids. The CDR3 DNA is TGCAGTGCTAGAAAACAGGGGGCGGGGGAGACCCAGTACTTC. Translating it yields CSARKQGAGETQYF.

The V and J genes are TRBV29-1 and TRBJ2-5; 9 nucleotides agree with TRBD1. CDR1 and CDR2 (germline): SQVTM, ANQGSEA. Germline trimming cut 6 bases from V and 5 bases from J; bases unmatched to any gene: 7. CDR3 length: 13 amino acids. Here the CDR3 reads CSVSQGAGETQYF. DNA of the CDR3: TGCAGCGTGTCACAGGGGGCCGGTGAGACCCAGTACTTC.

This clonotype was counted between two and nine times. This rearrangement joins TRBV11-2 to TRBJ2-5; 7 bases agree with TRBD2. The CDR3 sequence is 14 residues long. Germline V CDR1 and CDR2: SGHAT, FQNNGV. Trimming removed 5 bases from V and 3 bases from J; junction bases left unmatched: 6. The CDR3 bases are TGTGCCAGCAGCCCGCCGGGACTAAAAGAGACCCAGTACTTC. It yields the protein CASSPPGLKETQYF.

This clonotype showed up just a few times. V is TRBV4-2 and J is TRBJ2-7; 9 bases are shared with TRBD1. J lost 5 bases, V lost 1 base, and 6 bases had no gene match. CDR1 and CDR2 from the germline V gene are LGHNA and YNFKEQ. This CDR3 is built from 15 residues. The CDR3: CASSQVGTGLNEQYF. DNA of the CDR3: TGTGCCAGCAGCCAAGTGGGGACAGGGCTTAACGAGCAGTACTTC.

This rearrangement joins TRBV12-3 or TRBV12-4 to TRBJ1-2; D not certain. The CDR3 consists of 16 residues. V shed 5 bases and J shed 3 bases, with 19 bases lying between them. The CDR3 reads CASSLSTTVRHYGYTF. In DNA, the CDR3 is TGTGCCAGCAGTCTGTCAACAACCGTCCGACACTATGGCTACACCTTC.

This clonotype was detected many times. This chain joins TRBV20-1 and TRBJ2-3; 9 bases agree with TRBD2. The V and J ends lost 3 bases and 1 base, in that order; junction bases with no gene match: 5. The CDR3 covers 15 residues. Germline values: CDR1 DFQATT, CDR2 SNEGSKA (reference sequence). CDR3 coding DNA: TGCAGTGCTAGCCCCCGACTAGCGGGCACAGATACGCAGTATTTT. Protein sequence: CSASPRLAGTDTQYF.

This clonotype has only a few counts. The V and J genes are TRBV20-1 and TRBJ2-1; D is uncertain. The CDR3 sequence is 13 residues long. Germline V gene lookup returns CDR1 DFQATT and CDR2 SNEGSKA (reference sequence). V lost 3 bases and J 0 bases, leaving 6 bases between the germline ends. The CDR3 here is CSARFFSYNEQFF. The CDR3 nucleotides are TGCAGTGCTAGGTTCTTCTCCTACAATGAGCAGTTCTTC.

This clonotype turned up a few times. The rearrangement uses TRBV6-6 and TRBJ2-1; the D gene is possibly TRBD1 (6 bases). The CDR3 spans 17 residues. V was shortened by 5 bases and J by 2 bases, with 19 bases between the two germline ends. CDR1 and CDR2 (germline): MNHNY, SVGAGI (reference sequence). The DNA of the CDR3 is TGTGCCAGCAGTCCGCTCACCACAGGGACCACCTACAATGAGCAGTTCTTC. Protein: CASSPLTTGTTYNEQFF.

The chain combines TRBV18 with TRBJ2-3, with D unresolved. This CDR3 region has 15 residues. From germline, CDR1 is KGHSH and CDR2 LQKENI. Trimming took off 0 bases at V and 0 bases at J, with 7 bases between the two ends. CDR3 sequence: CASSPPTRSTDTQYF. CDR3 DNA sequence: TGTGCCAGCTCACCACCGACAAGAAGCACAGATACGCAGTATTTT. Full variable domain (outside the CDR3, taken from reference TRBV18 and TRBJ2-3): NAGVMQNPRHLVRRRGQEARLRCSPMKGHSHVYWYRQLPEEGLKFMVYLQKENIIDESGMPKERFSAEFPKEGPSILRIQQVVRGDSAAYFCASSPPTRSTDTQYFGPGTRLTVL.

This clonotype was observed a few times. The chain employs TRBV20-1 and TRBJ2-7, with D unclear. The V gene's germline CDR1 is DFQATT and CDR2 SNEGSKA (reference sequence). This CDR3 is built from 14 residues. Trimming cost V 3 bases and J 5 bases, with 17 bases left between them. The CDR3 here is CSARAPFSYHEQYF. CDR3 DNA: TGCAGTGCTAGGGCGCCTTTTAGCTACCACGAGCAGTACTTC.

Only a few counts were recorded for this clonotype. This chain links TRBV29-1 with TRBJ1-1; D call uncertain. V dropped 1 base and J dropped 4 bases, with 10 bases sitting between them. The CDR3 length is 13 residues. Per germline, CDR1 SQVTM and CDR2 ANQGSEA. DNA for the CDR3: TGCAGCGTTGAAGCCCGATTCGGCACTGAAGCTTTCTTT. Translated, it gives CSVEARFGTEAFF. Full variable domain (remainder filled in from reference TRBV29-1 and TRBJ1-1): SAVISQKPSRDICQRGTSLTIQCQVDSQVTMMFWYRQQPGQSLTLIATANQGSEATYESGFVIDKFPISRPNLTFSTLTVSNMSPEDSSIYLCSVEARFGTEAFFGQGTRLTVV.

V is TRBV7-9 and J is TRBJ1-1; D unclear. The CDR3 loop spans 9 amino acids. V lost 10 bases to trimming and J lost 2 bases, with 2 bases between them. From germline, CDR1 is SEHNR and CDR2 FQNEAQ (reference sequence). The CDR3 here is CATNTEAFF. The CDR3 DNA reads TGTGCCACCAACACTGAAGCTTTCTTT.

This chain joins TRBV28 and TRBJ1-1; D is unresolved. Trimming removed 7 bases from V and 0 bases from J, with 12 bases in between. The CDR3 runs to 14 residues. The germline CDR1 and CDR2 sequences are MDHEN and SYDVKM. CDR3 coding DNA: TGTGCCAGCAATTATTGCTCATTGAACACTGAAGCTTTCTTT. This gives the protein CASNYCSLNTEAFF.

V gene TRBV12-3 or TRBV12-4 combines with J gene TRBJ2-1; D might be TRBD1 or TRBD2, each matching 5 bases. The CDR3 loop spans 16 amino acids. V was shortened by 6 bases and J by 5 bases, with 20 bases between the two germline ends. The CDR3 region is CASRAYRWGADNEQFF. CDR3 sequence (DNA): TGTGCCAGCAGGGCATACAGGTGGGGAGCGGACAATGAGCAGTTCTTC.

The gene calls are TRBV5-1 and TRBJ1-1; D unresolved. The CDR3 totals 14 residues. With 0 bases removed from V and 1 base from J, the gap between germline ends came to 7 bases. CDR1 and CDR2 from the germline V gene are SGHRS and YFSETQ. The CDR3 loop is CASSLAAANTEAFF. DNA for the CDR3: TGCGCCAGCAGCTTGGCCGCGGCGAACACTGAAGCTTTCTTT.

The rearrangement uses TRBV6-2 or TRBV6-3 and TRBJ1-2; the D is unclear. The CDR3 length is 13 residues. The germline gives CDR1 MNHEY, CDR2 SVGEGT. Trimming left V 3 bases short and J 8 bases short, with 13 bases between. The CDR3 protein is CASSYPGSLGYTF. The CDR3 DNA follows: TGTGCCAGCAGTTATCCTGGTTCTTTGGGCTACACCTTC.

The rearrangement joins TRBV13 to TRBJ2-5, with 9 positions matching TRBD1. V was pared by 0 bases and J by 5 bases, with 4 bases of the junction left unmatched. Germline CDR1 and CDR2: PRHDT and FYEKMQ (reference sequence). The CDR3 sequence is 15 residues long. The CDR3 DNA reads as TGTGCCAGCAGCTTAGGGGACAGGGGCTCGGAGACCCAGTACTTC. Encoded protein: CASSLGDRGSETQYF.

The gene calls are TRBV12-3 or TRBV12-4 and TRBJ1-1; D perhaps matches TRBD1 (5 bases). The CDR3 totals 15 residues. V lost 2 bases and J lost 2, with 12 bases in between. The CDR3 nucleotides read TGTGCCAGCAGTTTAAAGGCAGGGTCAAACACTGAAGCTTTCTTT. Residues: CASSLKAGSNTEAFF.

The V call is TRBV7-8, the J call TRBJ2-3; D is uncertain. Trimming left V 6 bases short and J 2 bases short, with 12 bases between. This CDR3 spans 14 amino acids. Germline CDR1 and CDR2: SGHVS and FQNEAQ. DNA for the CDR3: TGTGCCAGCAGGTTAAAATGGAACACAGATACGCAGTATTTT. Translating it yields CASRLKWNTDTQYF.

V is TRBV4-1 and J is TRBJ2-1; 8 bases fit TRBD1. Germline CDR1 MGHRA, CDR2 YSYEKL. This CDR3 comprises 16 residues. The J segment lost 4 bases and the V segment lost 4 bases, leaving 9 bases of the junction unmatched. As DNA, the CDR3 is TGCGCCAGCAGCCCCGGGACAGGCGGGGCATACAATGAGCAGTTCTTC. It codes for CASSPGTGGAYNEQFF.

The chain is built from TRBV18 and TRBJ1-4; D not certain. The V and J ends lost 5 bases and 1 base respectively, with 11 bases between them. The CDR3 is made up of 15 amino acids. The germline V gene encodes CDR1 KGHSH and CDR2 LQKENI. In DNA form, the CDR3 reads TGTGCCAGCTCATCCCGGATAGGAACTAATGAAAAACTGTTTTTT. Translating it yields CASSSRIGTNEKLFF. The full variable domain, completed using reference TRBV18 and TRBJ1-4, is NAGVMQNPRHLVRRRGQEARLRCSPMKGHSHVYWYRQLPEEGLKFMVYLQKENIIDESGMPKERFSAEFPKEGPSILRIQQVVRGDSAAYFCASSSRIGTNEKLFFGSGTQLSVL.

The table lists this clonotype with a few counts. The gene calls are TRBV6-4 and TRBJ2-1; D unresolved. From germline, CDR1 is MRHNA and CDR2 SNTAGT. This CDR3 has 16 residues. V gave up 0 bases and J gave up 0 bases, with 9 bases separating them. CDR3 sequence: CASSDSIPSSYNEQFF. DNA for the CDR3: TGTGCCAGCAGTGACTCGATCCCCAGCTCCTACAATGAGCAGTTCTTC.

This chain links TRBV4-1 with TRBJ1-5; D remains unclear. The CDR3 spans 15 residues. CDR1 and CDR2 from the germline V gene are MGHRA and YSYEKL. V was clipped by 8 bases and J by 1 base, with 15 bases between them. CDR3 in DNA: TGCGCCAGCGGGCCCGGAGGATGGAGCAATCAGCCCCAGCATTTT. This encodes CASGPGGWSNQPQHF.

The chain joins TRBV15 to TRBJ1-2; 9 bases fit TRBD1. Germline trimming cut 1 base from V and 4 bases from J; bases unmatched to any gene: 4. The CDR3 extends over 15 amino acids. CDR1 and CDR2 from the germline V gene are LNHNV and YYDKDF (reference sequence). This chain's CDR3 is CATSRGRDRVYGYTF. CDR3 coding DNA: TGTGCCACCAGCAGAGGAAGGGACAGGGTCTATGGCTACACCTTC.

About this clonotype itself: One end of the junction is discordant with germline, which a read error may explain. V is TRBV6-5 and J is TRBJ2-5, with 8 nucleotides matching TRBD2. Germline V gene data show CDR1 as MNHEY and CDR2 as SVGAGI. This CDR3 region has 15 residues. This CDR3 is CASSDSGTSQETQYF. The DNA for the CDR3 is TGTGCCAGCAGTGACTCTGGGACTAGCCAAGAGACCCAGTACTTC.

The chain employs TRBV15 and TRBJ2-5; 12 positions agree with TRBD2. This CDR3 region has 18 residues. After removal of 3 bases from V and 1 base from J, the junction contained 9 bases not matched to a gene. Germline values: CDR1 LNHNV, CDR2 YYDKDF (reference sequence). The CDR3 protein is CATSSGLAGPASQETQYF. The CDR3 region has the DNA TGTGCCACCAGCAGCGGACTAGCGGGACCGGCCAGCCAAGAGACCCAGTACTTC.

This clonotype has more than one count but fewer than ten. The chain couples TRBV9 to TRBJ2-5; unclear D gene. The CDR3 is made up of 13 amino acids. V gave up 4 bases and J gave up 4 bases, with 11 bases separating them. CDR1 SGDLS and CDR2 YYNGEE come from the germline V gene. The chain's CDR3 is CASSLLPIETQYF. The CDR3 coding sequence is TGTGCCAGCAGCCTTCTCCCAATAGAGACCCAGTACTTC.

This clonotype was detected only a few times. This rearrangement joins TRBV20-1 to TRBJ2-3, with 7 bases aligning to TRBD2. The CDR3 extends over 15 amino acids. Germline loops: CDR1 DFQATT, CDR2 SNEGSKA (reference sequence). Trimming cost V 4 bases and J 2 bases; bases outside gene matches: 9. CDR3 in amino acids: CSATPYLADTDTQYF. The CDR3 nucleotides are TGCAGTGCTACTCCCTACCTAGCGGACACAGATACGCAGTATTTT.

The genes are TRBV7-9 and TRBJ1-2; D is unclear. Germline CDR1 and CDR2: SEHNR and FQNEAQ (reference sequence). Deletions cut 4 bases from V and 4 bases from J, with 7 bases between. CDR3 length: 12 residues. In DNA, the CDR3 is TGTGCCAGCAGCTACTACAGCTATGGCTACACCTTC. This sequence encodes CASSYYSYGYTF.